A selection of T cell receptor beta chains follows, all from one sample in a study of blood T cell repertoires in COVID-19. Libraries were prepared by immunoSEQ multiplex PCR; TCRdb keeps only in-frame clonotypes and omits some of them. Of about 360,000 clones detected, around 83% appear once; the ten largest clones hold approximately 3.1%. Sequenced sample: peripheral blood. The origin of the receptors is a man aged 25-40 years with active or convalescent COVID-19. The CDR3 runs from the conserved cysteine through the conserved F or W. Fields, in order: V gene, J gene, clone size, D gene, CDR3 length, CDR3 DNA, CDR3 protein. D genes are given only for firm matches. Clone size is not always given. Where it is, it says once, few, many or a class for expanded clones.

>TRBV11-3|TRBJ2-1|-|TRBD2|16
TGTGCCAGCAGCTTAGGTACTAGCGGGTTTTACAATGAGCAGTTCTTC
CASSLGTSGFYNEQFF
>TRBV11-2|TRBJ1-3|-|-|15
TGTGCCAGCGGCCGGGGGAGGAGCTCTGGAAACACCATATATTTT
CASGRGRSSGNTIYF
>TRBV19|TRBJ2-7|-|-|15
TGTGCCAGTAGTCGTGGAGTCCTACGGGGAAACGAGCAGTACTTC
CASSRGVLRGNEQYF
>TRBV24-1|TRBJ1-4|-|TRBD1|15
TGTGCCACCAGTGATTCGGACAGGATCAATGAAAAACTGTTTTTT
CATSDSDRINEKLFF
>TRBV4-3|TRBJ1-2|-|-|15
TGCGCCAGCAGCCAAGATCACCAGGGCGGCTATGGCTACACCTTC
CASSQDHQGGYGYTF
>TRBV13|TRBJ2-1|-|-|11
TGTGCCAGCAGTCCAGTCCATGAGCAGTTCTTC
CASSPVHEQFF
>TRBV7-7|TRBJ2-2|once|TRBD2|15
TGTGCCAGCTCGGCGGATCGGGGGGACACCGGGGAGCTGTTTTTT
CASSADRGDTGELFF
>TRBV3-1/TRBV3-2|TRBJ2-1|-|TRBD2|14
TGTGCCAGCAGCCGGGGACTAGCGTTGGATGAGCAGTTCTTC
CASSRGLALDEQFF
>TRBV4-3|TRBJ2-7|once|TRBD1|14
TGCGCCAGCAGCCCGGACAGGTTTAGCTACGAGCAGTACTTC
CASSPDRFSYEQYF
>TRBV10-3|TRBJ1-6|once|-|15
TGTGCCATCAGTGAGTCGGTTGTACGGGGGACACCCCTCCACTTT
CAISESVVRGTPLHF
>TRBV15|TRBJ1-2|-|TRBD1|17
TGTGCCACCAGCAGAGGAGACAGGGACTTTATAAACTATGGCTACACCTTC
CATSRGDRDFINYGYTF
>TRBV30|TRBJ2-7|-|-|17
TGTGCCTGGAGTGAGTACCGGGTTTCAGACAGAAGCTACGAGCAGTACTTC
CAWSEYRVSDRSYEQYF
>TRBV19|TRBJ1-2|few|-|15
TGTGCCAGTAGTGACCTCACAACGACAGGCTATGGCTACACCTTC
CASSDLTTTGYGYTF
>TRBV18|TRBJ1-4|-|-|19
TGTGCCAGCTCACCACCGCGGGGAATTCAATCGGGTTTTAATGAAAAACTGTTTTTT
CASSPPRGIQSGFNEKLFF
>TRBV11-2|TRBJ2-1|medium-sized|-|14
TGTGCCAGCAGCTTATCAGGGGCGACCGATGAGCAGTTCTTC
CASSLSGATDEQFF
>TRBV28|TRBJ2-7|-|-|13
TGTGCCAGCAGTTTACTGGCGGGCGGGGAGCAGTACTTC
CASSLLAGGEQYF
>TRBV29-1|TRBJ2-1|-|-|16
TGCAGCGTTCCCCAACAGGGCGAATTATTGGACAATGAGCAGTTCTTC
CSVPQQGELLDNEQFF
>TRBV4-3|TRBJ1-2|-|-|15
TGCGCCAGCAGCCAAGGTAGCCAGAGGTCCTATGGCTACACCTTC
CASSQGSQRSYGYTF
>TRBV5-1|TRBJ2-3|-|-|15
TGCGCCAGCAGCCGCGGGGACGGAGACCCAGATACGCAGTATTTT
CASSRGDGDPDTQYF
>TRBV4-3|TRBJ2-1|-|-|16
TGCGCCAGCAGCCAAGACGGCGGGGGCCCCTACAATGAGCAGTTCTTC
CASSQDGGGPYNEQFF
>TRBV7-2|TRBJ2-7|-|TRBD2|17
TGTGCCAGCAGCTCGGGGGGACTAGCGGGGGGCCCCTACGAGCAGTACTTC
CASSSGGLAGGPYEQYF
>TRBV4-2|TRBJ1-4|-|-|15
TGTGCCAGCAGCCAAGGGGCCGGGAGGCGTGAAAAACTGTTTTTT
CASSQGAGRREKLFF
>TRBV5-1|TRBJ2-5|-|TRBD1|14
TGCGCCAGCAGCATGGACAGGGGACAAGAGACCCAGTACTTC
CASSMDRGQETQYF
>TRBV7-2|TRBJ2-5|-|-|12
TGTGCCAGCAGCCTTTATCGGGAGACCCAGTACTTC
CASSLYRETQYF
>TRBV11-3|TRBJ1-1|-|-|14
TGTGCCAGCAGCGCCCGGGGAGGGAGGACTGAAGCTTTCTTT
CASSARGGRTEAFF
>TRBV4-3|TRBJ1-6|-|TRBD1|16
TGCGCCAGCAGCCAAGGAGTCCAGGGGGCTAAATCACCCCTCCACTTT
CASSQGVQGAKSPLHF
>TRBV7-8|TRBJ1-2|-|-|17
TGTGCCAGCAGCTTAGCCTATAAATCGGTCAGGGACTATGGCTACACCTTC
CASSLAYKSVRDYGYTF